The rows below give T cell receptor beta chains drawn from one sample of a study of blood T cell repertoires in COVID-19. Profiled with immunoSEQ multiplex PCR; TCRdb holds only in-frame clones, not every one. The sample consists of around 190,000 clones, over 80% of them appearing once. Sequenced: PBMCs or T cells enriched from blood (not recorded which). The receptors derive from a man aged 18 to 35 with acute COVID-19. The CDR3 runs from the conserved cysteine through the conserved F or W. A D gene is named only where the DNA matches it firmly. Rows may omit the clone size; those that give it use once, few, many or a size class.

j_call | v_call | d_call | clone_size | cdr3_nt | cdr3_aa
TRBJ2-3 | TRBV19 | . | once | TGTGCCAGTAGTATTGGTAGGGGCTACACAGATACGCAGTATTTT | CASSIGRGYTDTQYF
TRBJ2-1 | TRBV9 | TRBD2 | few | TGTGCCAGCAGCGTAGGCGCTAGCGGGACCGTGGATGAGCAGTTCTTC | CASSVGASGTVDEQFF
TRBJ2-4 | TRBV28 | . | once | TGTGCCAGCAGCCAGGGTTTAGGGAACATTCAGTACTTC | CASSQGLGNIQYF
TRBJ2-7 | TRBV6-5 | . | . | TGTGCCAGCAGTTCGCCCGATTCTAGCTACGAGCAGTACTTC | CASSSPDSSYEQYF
TRBJ2-7 | TRBV9 | TRBD2 | . | TGTGCCAGCAGCGTAGTGGGCGGGAGAGGCGACGAGCAGTACTTC | CASSVVGGRGDEQYF
TRBJ1-5 | TRBV27 | TRBD1 | . | TGTGCCAGCAGTACACAGGGGGTAGGGCAGCCCCAGCATTTT | CASSTQGVGQPQHF
TRBJ2-4 | TRBV9 | . | once | TGTGCCAGCAGCGTTGGAGGGAACGCCAAAAACATTCAGTACTTC | CASSVGGNAKNIQYF
TRBJ2-4 | TRBV15 | TRBD2 | . | TGTGCCACCAGCAGAGAACCGTTAGCGGGACCGATTATAGCCAAAAACATTCAGTACTTC | CATSREPLAGPIIAKNIQYF
TRBJ1-5 | TRBV19 | TRBD1 | . | TGTGGTTCGGGGGACAGGAACAATCAGCCCCAGCATTTT | CGSGDRNNQPQHF
TRBJ1-1 | TRBV7-9 | . | . | TGTGCCAGCAGCTCCTCGACGGACAGGAACACTGAAGCTTTCTTT | CASSSSTDRNTEAFF
TRBJ2-3 | TRBV7-9 | TRBD2 | . | TGTGCCAGCCAACGGCGGGAGACCCACTTGGGATATACGCAGTATTTT | CASQRRETHLGYTQYF
TRBJ2-1 | TRBV7-2 | TRBD1 | . | TGTGCCAGCAGCCTCTATCAACACAGGGGGGCGGATAATGAGCAGTTCTTC | CASSLYQHRGADNEQFF
TRBJ2-7 | TRBV28 | . | few | TGTGCCAGCAGGCCAAATGACGGGTCCTACGAGCAGTACTTC | CASRPNDGSYEQYF
TRBJ2-7 | TRBV2 | TRBD2 | . | TGTGCCACCCATGGGGCTACAGCGGGAGTGACCTACGAGCAGTACTTC | CATHGATAGVTYEQYF
TRBJ1-4 | TRBV4-1 | TRBD1 | . | TGCGCCAGCAGCCAAGTCCCCAGGGGGGCTAATGAAAAACTGTTTTTT | CASSQVPRGANEKLFF
TRBJ2-5 | TRBV20-1 | . | few | TGCAGTGCTAGTCCCAGGGGAAGTTGGCAAGAGACCCAGTACTTC | CSASPRGSWQETQYF
TRBJ2-3 | TRBV6-4 | . | . | TGTGCCAGCAGTGACGGGCAGGGACACACAGATACGCAGTATTTT | CASSDGQGHTDTQYF
TRBJ2-7 | TRBV6-5 | . | . | TGTGCCAGCAGAGTTCAGGGGGGATTTTCCTACGAGCAGTACTTC | CASRVQGGFSYEQYF
TRBJ1-6 | TRBV28 | TRBD1 | . | TGTGCCAGCAGTTTCGGGACAGGCATGAATTCACCCCTCCACTTT | CASSFGTGMNSPLHF
TRBJ1-1 | TRBV28 | . | . | TGTGCCAGCAGCACCCCTGGGACAATGAACACTGAAGCTTTCTTT | CASSTPGTMNTEAFF
TRBJ1-1 | TRBV15 | . | . | TGTGCCACCAGCAGAGGGTGGGGGGGGTCGAACACTGAAGCTTTCTTT | CATSRGWGGSNTEAFF
TRBJ2-7 | TRBV10-3 | . | few | TGTGCCATCAGTGGGACCGCAGGGCCCGAGCAGTACTTC | CAISGTAGPEQYF
TRBJ2-7 | TRBV6-5 | . | . | TGTGCCAGCAGTTATAGCGGCCGCTCCTACGAGCAGTACTTC | CASSYSGRSYEQYF
TRBJ2-5 | TRBV7-2 | TRBD2 | . | TGTGCCAGCAGCAAACTAGCGGGCAAAGAGACCCAGTACTTC | CASSKLAGKETQYF
TRBJ1-2 | TRBV19 | . | few | TGTGCCAGTAGCGCCCCTCGGGGACTTGGTGGCTACACCTTC | CASSAPRGLGGYTF